This entry lists 23 T cell receptor beta chains sequenced from one sample in a study of cytomegalovirus exposure and HLA in healthy donors. Using immunoSEQ multiplex PCR, the repertoire was profiled, and TCRdb retains in-frame clones only, with some absent. The data contain some 150,000 clones, just over 90% of them singletons. The material sequenced was PBMCs. These receptors originate from a man between 18 and 29 years old in good health and CMV-seronegative.

The chain carries TRBV10-3 and TRBJ1-2, with 7 bases aligning to TRBD1. This CDR3 comprises 18 residues. Per the germline V gene, CDR1 is ENHRY and CDR2 is SYGVKD. The J segment lost 6 bases and the V segment lost 0 bases, leaving 16 bases of the junction unmatched. CDR3 in amino acids: CAISESPGRGRSKDGYTF. The CDR3 DNA reads as TGTGCCATCAGTGAGTCCCCGGGAAGGGGGCGGTCGAAGGATGGCTACACCTTC.

The V and J genes are TRBV6-4 and TRBJ2-1; 12 nucleotides align to TRBD2. Germline-derived CDR1 and CDR2 are MRHNA and SNTAGT. This CDR3 region has 16 residues. Unmatched junction bases numbered 3, after V lost 4 bases and J lost 2 bases. CDR3 bases: TGTGCCAGCAGTGCGTCTAGCGGGGGGGCCTACAATGAGCAGTTCTTC. Its protein product is CASSASSGGAYNEQFF.

This chain links TRBV19 with TRBJ1-2, with 8 positions matching TRBD1. CDR1 and CDR2 from the germline V gene are LNHDA and SQIVND (reference sequence). The CDR3 runs to 15 residues. J lost 2 bases, V lost 3 bases, and 5 bases had no gene match. The CDR3 nucleotides are TGTGCCAGTAGTATCCCGACAGGGGAGAACTATGGCTACACCTTC. This codes for CASSIPTGENYGYTF.

The chain carries TRBV14 and TRBJ1-2; no reliable D call. This CDR3 region has 15 residues. Deletions cut 2 bases from V and 5 bases from J, with 15 bases between. Germline V CDR1 and CDR2: SGHDN, FVKESK. The CDR3 sequence is CASSQFAGSGYGYTF. In DNA form, the CDR3 reads TGTGCCAGCAGCCAATTCGCGGGGTCCGGGTATGGCTACACCTTC.

V and J are TRBV11-2 and TRBJ2-7, with TRBD2 identical over 10 bases. The CDR3 has 15 residues. Germline-derived CDR1 and CDR2 are SGHAT and FQNNGV. V dropped 5 bases and J dropped 0; count of bases not matched to a gene: 4. The CDR3 sequence is CASSRTSGTSYEQYF. As DNA, the CDR3 is TGTGCCAGCAGCAGAACTAGCGGGACCTCCTACGAGCAGTACTTC.

The J gene is TRBJ1-5, the V gene TRBV18; TRBD1 matches 9 bases. J gave up 6 bases and V 6 bases, and 9 bases lay outside the gene matches. The CDR3 is 15 amino acids. Germline-derived CDR1 and CDR2 are KGHSH and LQKENI. The CDR3 loop reads CASSSPETGGQPQHF. The CDR3 bases are TGTGCCAGCTCCTCACCTGAGACAGGGGGTCAGCCCCAGCATTTT.

V and J are TRBV10-3 and TRBJ2-6; D might be TRBD2 (6 bases). This CDR3 is 17 amino acids long. Germline loops: CDR1 ENHRY, CDR2 SYGVKD. V was cut by 6 bases and J by 0 bases, with 15 bases left in between. DNA of the CDR3: TGTGCCATCAGCGGAGGGATAATGAGCTCTGGGGCCAACGTCCTGACTTTC. Translated: CAISGGIMSSGANVLTF.

This clone came up a few times. V is TRBV5-4 and J is TRBJ2-7, with 9 bases lining up with TRBD1. J lost 0 bases, V lost 2 bases, and 6 bases had no gene match. The V gene's germline CDR1 is SGHNT and CDR2 YYREEE (reference sequence). This CDR3 contains 16 residues. CDR3 sequence (DNA): TGTGCCAGCAGCTTAGGGACAGGGTTTACCTCCTACGAGCAGTACTTC. Its translation is CASSLGTGFTSYEQYF.

The V call is TRBV10-1, the J call TRBJ2-1, with 7 bases fitting TRBD2. Trimming cost V 2 bases and J 15 bases; bases outside gene matches: 10. The CDR3 contains 13 residues. Germline loops: CDR1 WNHNN, CDR2 SYGVQD (reference sequence). The CDR3 bases are TGCGCCAGCAGTGAGAAGGACTGGGGGGGACTGTTCTTC. Its translation: CASSEKDWGGLFF.

A word on this clone: The identical CDR3 is also encoded by other nucleotide sequences in the sample. The chain employs TRBV19 and TRBJ1-1; TRBD1 is a possible D gene (6 bases). Germline values: CDR1 LNHDA, CDR2 SQIVND (reference sequence). The length of the CDR3 is 14 residues. Trimming left V 3 bases short and J 0 bases short, with 8 bases between. CDR3 nucleotide sequence: TGTGCCAGTAGTATCGGACAGCTGAACACTGAAGCTTTCTTT. Its translation is CASSIGQLNTEAFF.

V usage is TRBV5-6 and J usage is TRBJ2-7; TRBD2 matches at 10 bases. This CDR3 region has 16 residues. Per the germline V gene, CDR1 is SGHDT and CDR2 is YYEEEE. V dropped 4 bases and J dropped 2; count of bases not matched to a gene: 9. The CDR3 DNA reads as TGTGCCAGCAGCCCGAGCTTAGCGGGGGGCACCTACGAGCAGTACTTC. Translation: CASSPSLAGGTYEQYF.

The V call is TRBV12-5, the J call TRBJ2-2, with 7 bases fitting TRBD1. Germline loops: CDR1 LGHNT, CDR2 FRNRAP. Germline trimming cut 1 base from V and 7 bases from J; bases unmatched to any gene: 6. The CDR3 has 15 amino acids. CDR3 bases: TGTGCTAGTGGTTTGGACCCGACAGGGAGCGGGGAGCTGTTTTTT. Translated: CASGLDPTGSGELFF.

The rearrangement links TRBV7-6 to TRBJ2-1; TRBD1 matches 7 bases. Per germline, CDR1 SGHVS and CDR2 FNYEAQ. V lost 4 bases to trimming and J lost 3 bases; unmatched junction nucleotides: 6. The CDR3 is 15 amino acids. CDR3 nucleotide sequence: TGTGCCAGCAGCTCACCGGGACAGTTCTACAATGAGCAGTTCTTC. Protein: CASSSPGQFYNEQFF.

This chain uses TRBV11-3 with TRBJ2-1; no clear D. Germline CDR1 and CDR2: SGHNT and YENEEA. This CDR3 contains 18 residues. Trimming took 0 bases from V and 0 from J, leaving 15 bases between them. The CDR3 DNA follows: TGTGCCAGCAGCTTAGAAACTCCCGTGCGCGGCTCCTACAATGAGCAGTTCTTC. It specifies CASSLETPVRGSYNEQFF.

J is TRBJ2-2 and V is TRBV27; D not resolved. With 3 bases removed from V and 6 bases from J, the gap between germline ends came to 8 bases. The CDR3 spans 13 residues. Looked up from germline, CDR1 is MNHEY and CDR2 is SMNVEV (reference sequence). The CDR3: CASSFIYAGELFF. CDR3 nucleotides: TGTGCCAGCAGTTTTATTTATGCCGGGGAGCTGTTTTTT.

CDR3 sequence (DNA): TGTGCCAGCAGCGAACAGGGGATTCCAAACACCATATATTTT. Its translation: CASSEQGIPNTIYF. The chain has TRBV6-5 and TRBJ1-3; 7 bases are shared with TRBD1. The CDR3 contains 14 residues. Trimming removed 6 bases from V and 6 bases from J; junction bases left unmatched: 8. CDR1 is MNHEY, CDR2 SVGAGI, per germline.

The chain uses TRBV5-6 and TRBJ2-7; D may be TRBD2 (6 bases). The CDR3 sequence is 11 residues long. Germline V gene lookup returns CDR1 SGHDT and CDR2 YYEEEE. The chain's CDR3 is CASSFLRDLNV. CDR3 DNA: TGTGCCAGCAGCTTCTTGCGGGATCTAAACGTC.

This chain uses TRBV30 with TRBJ2-5; D is perhaps TRBD1 (5 bases). Germline assignment: CDR1 GTSNPN and CDR2 SVGIG (reference sequence). The CDR3 contains 16 residues. V dropped 1 base and J dropped 1 base, with 16 bases sitting between them. The CDR3 loop is CAWSGGPWGTQETQYF. For the CDR3, the DNA is TGTGCCTGGAGTGGGGGCCCCTGGGGCACCCAAGAGACCCAGTACTTC.

The V gene is TRBV19, the J gene TRBJ2-7, with D perhaps TRBD1 (5 bases). This CDR3 is built from 14 residues. Germline V gene lookup returns CDR1 LNHDA and CDR2 SQIVND (reference sequence). Trimming removed 3 bases at V and 1 base at J, with 10 bases between. CDR3 region: CASSILPGSYEQYF. The CDR3 coding sequence is TGTGCCAGTAGTATTCTTCCAGGGTCCTACGAGCAGTACTTC.

The rearrangement uses TRBV19 and TRBJ1-2; 8 bases agree with TRBD1. This CDR3 has 12 residues. Germline CDR1 LNHDA, CDR2 SQIVND (reference sequence). CDR3 DNA sequence: TGTGCTACAGGGGGTGGTAACTATGGCTACACCTTC. Translation gives CATGGGNYGYTF.

The V and J genes are TRBV6-1 and TRBJ1-3; the D gene is possibly TRBD1 (6 bases). With 8 bases removed from V and 3 bases from J, the gap between germline ends came to 17 bases. The CDR3 spans 15 residues. Germline CDR1 and CDR2: MNHNS and SASEGT. CDR3 residues: CASLPPTGYGNTIYF. The CDR3 DNA sequence: TGTGCCAGCTTGCCCCCCACAGGGTATGGAAACACCATATATTTT.

The chain has TRBV6-1 and TRBJ1-1, with a tentative D call TRBD1 (5 bases). Trimming took 0 bases from V and 1 from J, leaving 9 bases between them. The CDR3 is made up of 15 amino acids. Germline values: CDR1 MNHNS, CDR2 SASEGT. The CDR3 DNA reads TGTGCCAGCAGTGAAGCGGCAGGGCGGAACACTGAAGCTTTCTTT. This gives the protein CASSEAAGRNTEAFF.

The chain uses TRBV7-8 and TRBJ2-1; the match to TRBD1 covers 10 bases. The J segment lost 1 base and the V segment lost 5 bases, leaving 2 bases of the junction unmatched. CDR3 size: 15 residues. The germline V gene encodes CDR1 SGHVS and CDR2 FQNEAQ. CDR3 DNA sequence: TGTGCCAGCAGCCGGGACAGGGGATCCTACAATGAGCAGTTCTTC. Protein sequence: CASSRDRGSYNEQFF.